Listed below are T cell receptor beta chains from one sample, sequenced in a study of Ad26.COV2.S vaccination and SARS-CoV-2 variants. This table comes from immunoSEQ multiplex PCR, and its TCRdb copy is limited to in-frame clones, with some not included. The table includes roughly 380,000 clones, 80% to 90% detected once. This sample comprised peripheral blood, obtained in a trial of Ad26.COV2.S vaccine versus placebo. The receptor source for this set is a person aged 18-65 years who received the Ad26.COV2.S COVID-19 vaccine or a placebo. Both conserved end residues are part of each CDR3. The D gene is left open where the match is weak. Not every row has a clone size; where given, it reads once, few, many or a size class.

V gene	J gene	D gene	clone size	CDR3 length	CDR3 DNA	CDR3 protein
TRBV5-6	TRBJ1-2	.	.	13	TGTGCCAGCAGCCAAGGGATGGAATATGGCTACACCTTC	CASSQGMEYGYTF
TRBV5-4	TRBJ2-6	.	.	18	TGTGCCAGCAGCTTGGTTGTAGGGGGTTCATCTGGGGCCAACGTCCTGACTTTC	CASSLVVGGSSGANVLTF
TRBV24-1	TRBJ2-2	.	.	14	TGTGCCACCAGTGACCACAGGGTTCCCGGGGAGCTGTTTTTT	CATSDHRVPGELFF
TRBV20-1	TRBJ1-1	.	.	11	TGCAGTGCTACCGGGGGCACTGAAGCTTTCTTT	CSATGGTEAFF
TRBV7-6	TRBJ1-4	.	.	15	TGTGCCAGCAGCTTAATGGGGTCCTCGAATGAAAAACTGTTTTTT	CASSLMGSSNEKLFF
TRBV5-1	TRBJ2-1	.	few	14	TGCGCCAGCAGCTTGACGGGGCTTTACGATGAGCAGTTCTTC	CASSLTGLYDEQFF
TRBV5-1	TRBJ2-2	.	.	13	TGCGCCAGCAGCTTGGATCGCACCGGGGAGCTGTTTTTT	CASSLDRTGELFF
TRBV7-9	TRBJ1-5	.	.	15	TGTGCCAGCAGCTTAATGGGAAATAGCAATCAGCCCCAGCATTTT	CASSLMGNSNQPQHF
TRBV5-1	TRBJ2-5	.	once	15	TGCGCCAGCAGCTTGGGGGTTGGGTACCAAGAGACCCAGTACTTC	CASSLGVGYQETQYF
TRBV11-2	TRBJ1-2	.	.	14	TGTGCCAGCAGCTTAGGGTATACTAACTATGGCTACACCTTC	CASSLGYTNYGYTF
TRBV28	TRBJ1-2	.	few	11	TGTGCCAGCAGTTGGGCCTATGGCTACACCTTC	CASSWAYGYTF
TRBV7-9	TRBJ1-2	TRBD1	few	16	TGTGCCAGCAGCACAAGTGGGACAGGGACGCGCTATGGCTACACCTTC	CASSTSGTGTRYGYTF
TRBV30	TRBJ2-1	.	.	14	TGTGCCTGGGACGGGCCCTCGGGGTACAATGAGCAGTTCTTC	CAWDGPSGYNEQFF
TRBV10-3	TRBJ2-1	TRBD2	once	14	TGTGCCATCAGAAGCGGGGCTTCCTACAATGAGCAGTTCTTC	CAIRSGASYNEQFF
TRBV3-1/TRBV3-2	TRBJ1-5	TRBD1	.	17	TGTGCCAGCAGCCGAACCCCGGGACAGGGGCCGGCGGGGCCCCAGCATTTT	CASSRTPGQGPAGPQHF
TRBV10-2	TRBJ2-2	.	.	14	TGCGCCAGCGTATGGGACACGAACACCGGGGAGCTGTTTTTT	CASVWDTNTGELFF
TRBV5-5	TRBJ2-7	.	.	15	TGTGCCAGCAGGGAACGACAGGATATTTCCTACGAGCAGTACTTC	CASRERQDISYEQYF
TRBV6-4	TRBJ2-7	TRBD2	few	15	TGTGCCAGCAGTGAGAGTGTGGCGGGAGTTCGCGAGCAGTACTTC	CASSESVAGVREQYF
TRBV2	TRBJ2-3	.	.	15	TGTGCCAGCCTCACAGATCTATTTAGCACAGATACGCAGTATTTT	CASLTDLFSTDTQYF
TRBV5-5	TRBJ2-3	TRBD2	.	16	TGTGCCAGCAGCTTGGATCTAGCGGCTAGCACAGATACGCAGTATTTT	CASSLDLAASTDTQYF
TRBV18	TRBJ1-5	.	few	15	TGTGCCAGCTCACCAGTGTCTCTTAGCAATCAGCCCCAGCATTTT	CASSPVSLSNQPQHF
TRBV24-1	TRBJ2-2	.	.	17	TGTGCCACCAGTGACCTTGCTGGCACTCCTAACACCGGGGAGCTGTTTTTT	CATSDLAGTPNTGELFF
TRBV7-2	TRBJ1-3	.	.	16	TGTGCCAGCAGCCCTCCCGGCGGGCGGACTGGAAACACCATATATTTT	CASSPPGGRTGNTIYF
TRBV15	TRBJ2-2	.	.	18	TGTGCCACCAGCAGAACCTACGGACTATATGGGGACACCGGGGAGCTGTTTTTT	CATSRTYGLYGDTGELFF
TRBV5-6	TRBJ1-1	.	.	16	TGTGCCAGCGCGGACGTGGGGTGGGGCGAGGACACTGAAGCTTTCTTT	CASADVGWGEDTEAFF
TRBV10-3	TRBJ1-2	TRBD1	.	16	TGTGCCATCACCCCGGGACAGGGGGCTGGCGACTATGGCTACACCTTC	CAITPGQGAGDYGYTF
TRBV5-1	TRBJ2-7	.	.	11	TGCGCCAGCAGCTCCGAATACGAGCAGTACTTC	CASSSEYEQYF
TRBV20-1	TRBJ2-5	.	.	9	TGCAGTGCTAGGGAGACCCAGTACTTC	CSARETQYF
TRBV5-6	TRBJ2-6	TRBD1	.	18	TGTGCCAGCAGCTTGGTACAGGGGGTACAGTCTGGGGCCAACGTCCTGACTTTC	CASSLVQGVQSGANVLTF
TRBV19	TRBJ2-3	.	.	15	TGTGCCAGTAGTCCCAGAGGTGGGAGCACAGATACGCAGTATTTT	CASSPRGGSTDTQYF
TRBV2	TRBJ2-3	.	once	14	TGTGCCAGCAGTGATGGGAGGGGGACAGATACGCAGTATTTT	CASSDGRGTDTQYF
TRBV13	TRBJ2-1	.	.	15	TGTGCCAGCAGCTCTTACAGGAGCTCCTACAATGAGCAGTTCTTC	CASSSYRSSYNEQFF
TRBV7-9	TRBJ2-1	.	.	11	TGTGCCAGCAGCCTCGCAAATGAGCAGTTCTTC	CASSLANEQFF
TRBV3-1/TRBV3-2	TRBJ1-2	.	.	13	TGTGCCAGCAGCCTAGGGACTGCCTATGGCTACACCTTC	CASSLGTAYGYTF
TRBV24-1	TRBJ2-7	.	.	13	TGTGCCACCAGTGATGCAGGGGGGCACGAGCAGTACTTC	CATSDAGGHEQYF
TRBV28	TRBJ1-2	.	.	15	TGTGCCAGCAGTCTCCTCTCCAACAGGGATCGGGGCTACACCTTC	CASSLLSNRDRGYTF
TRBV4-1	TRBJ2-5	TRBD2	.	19	TGCGCCAGCAGCCAAGATCGGAATAGCGGGAGAGGCGGGGCAGAGACCCAGTACTTC	CASSQDRNSGRGGAETQYF
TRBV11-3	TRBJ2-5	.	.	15	TGTGCCAGCAGCTTAGGCCGATCAGTCCAAGAGACCCAGTACTTC	CASSLGRSVQETQYF
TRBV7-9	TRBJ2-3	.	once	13	TGTGCCAGCAGCTTATTTGGGTCAGATACGCAGTATTTT	CASSLFGSDTQYF
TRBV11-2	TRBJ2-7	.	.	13	TGTGCCAGCAGCTTCCAGGGGATCGACGAGCAGTACTTC	CASSFQGIDEQYF
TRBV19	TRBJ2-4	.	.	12	TGTGCCAGTAGCTTAAGGGAAAACATTCAGTACTTC	CASSLRENIQYF
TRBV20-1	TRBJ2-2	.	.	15	TGCAGTGCGAGTGGTCTTGGTCGGGGCACCGGGGAGCTGTTTTTT	CSASGLGRGTGELFF
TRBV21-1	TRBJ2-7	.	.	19	TGTGCCAGCAGCAAAGATCACGTTCTTGGGACAGCTCGTACCTACGAGCAGTACTTC	CASSKDHVLGTARTYEQYF
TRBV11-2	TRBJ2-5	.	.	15	TGTGCCAGCAGCTTAGCTCCGGGACCCCAAGAGACCCAGTACTTC	CASSLAPGPQETQYF
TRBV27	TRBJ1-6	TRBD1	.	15	TGTGCCAGCAGACCAGGGGGCTCCTATAATTCACCCCTCCACTTT	CASRPGGSYNSPLHF